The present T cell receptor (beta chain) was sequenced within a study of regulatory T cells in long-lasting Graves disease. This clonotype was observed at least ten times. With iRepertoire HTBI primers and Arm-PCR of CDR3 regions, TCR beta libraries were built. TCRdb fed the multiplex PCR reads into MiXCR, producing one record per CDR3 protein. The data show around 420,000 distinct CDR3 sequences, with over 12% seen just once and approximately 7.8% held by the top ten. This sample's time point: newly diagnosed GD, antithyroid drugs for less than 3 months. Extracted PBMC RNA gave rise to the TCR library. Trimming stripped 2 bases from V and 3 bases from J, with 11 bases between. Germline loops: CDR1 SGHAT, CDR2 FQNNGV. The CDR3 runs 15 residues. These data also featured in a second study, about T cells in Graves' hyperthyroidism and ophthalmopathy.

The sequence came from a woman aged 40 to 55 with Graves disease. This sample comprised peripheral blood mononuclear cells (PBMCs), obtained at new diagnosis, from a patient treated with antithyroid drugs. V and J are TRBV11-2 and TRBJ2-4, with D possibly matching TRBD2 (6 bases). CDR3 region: CASSLNARGKNIQYF. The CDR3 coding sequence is TGTGCCAGCAGCTTAAACGCGCGGGGCAAAAACATTCAGTACTTC.